The 18 T cell receptor beta chains in this list originate from one sample, sequenced in a study of T cells after yellow fever vaccination. TCRdb passed the 5' RACE reads through MiXCR, listing each CDR3 protein once. This table has some 420,000 distinct CDR3 sequences, roughly 20% appearing once. The source material was PBMCs, sampled before the yellow fever booster vaccination. These receptor sequences come from a man younger than 30 who received the YFV17D yellow fever vaccine.

This clonotype was seen a handful of times. The rearrangement links TRBV3-1 to TRBJ2-4; tentative D call: TRBD1 (5 bases). Trimming left V 0 bases short and J 5 bases short, with 20 bases between. The CDR3 sequence is 18 residues long. The germline CDR1 and CDR2 sequences are LGHDT and YNNKEL (reference sequence). The CDR3 sequence: CASSQDRNLVGAENIQYF. The CDR3 DNA sequence: TGTGCCAGCAGCCAAGATCGGAACCTTGTAGGGGCGGAAAACATTCAGTACTTC. The full variable domain, its missing parts supplied by reference TRBV3-1 and TRBJ2-4, is DTAVSQTPKYLVTQMGNDKSIKCEQNLGHDTMYWYKQDSKKFLKIMFSYNNKELIINETVPNRFSPKSPDKAHLNLHINSLELGDSAVYFCASSQDRNLVGAENIQYFGAGTRLSVL.

The chain links TRBV9 to TRBJ2-3, with D perhaps matching TRBD2 (6 bases). CDR1 and CDR2 from the germline V gene are SGDLS and YYNGEE. This CDR3 has 15 residues. Trimming took 1 base from V and 3 from J, leaving 12 bases between them. CDR3 sequence reads: CASSVSLAATDTQYF. The CDR3 nucleotides read TGTGCCAGCAGCGTATCGTTAGCGGCTACAGATACGCAGTATTTT. Looking up the rest from reference TRBV9 and TRBJ2-3 gives the full variable domain: DSGVTQTPKHLITATGQRVTLRCSPRSGDLSVYWYQQSLDQGLQFLIQYYNGEERAKGNILERFSAQQFPDLHSELNLSSLELGDSALYFCASSVSLAATDTQYFGPGTRLTVL.

V gene TRBV19 combines with J gene TRBJ2-5; D is undetermined. This CDR3 spans 13 amino acids. Trimming pared 4 bases from V and 2 bases from J, leaving 8 bases between. Germline V gene lookup returns CDR1 LNHDA and CDR2 SQIVND (reference sequence). CDR3 DNA: TGTGCCAGTAGTACTGTTCCACAAGAGACCCAGTACTTC. Protein: CASSTVPQETQYF. Variable domain in full (rest from reference TRBV19 and TRBJ2-5): DGGITQSPKYLFRKEGQNVTLSCEQNLNHDAMYWYRQDPGQGLRLIYYSQIVNDFQKGDIAEGYSVSREKKESFPLTVTSAQKNPTAFYLCASSTVPQETQYFGPGTRLLVL.

The V call is TRBV7-6, the J call TRBJ2-1; 9 nucleotides agree with TRBD1. The V segment lost 7 bases and the J segment 3 bases; nucleotides outside the gene matches: 16. Germline V gives CDR1 SGHVS, CDR2 FNYEAQ. The CDR3 has 18 residues. The CDR3 loop reads CASTIGNDRGAGYNEQFF. CDR3 nucleotide sequence: TGTGCCAGCACCATCGGGAACGACAGGGGGGCCGGCTACAATGAGCAGTTCTTC.

In its sample, this clonotype was seen many times. The chain links TRBV5-5 to TRBJ2-1, with D possibly being TRBD1 or TRBD2 (5 bases each). Germline assignment: CDR1 SGHKS and CDR2 YYEKEE (reference sequence). The CDR3 is 13 residues long. Trimming removed 4 bases from V and 15 bases from J, with 20 bases in between. The CDR3 reads CASSPGRLEGTFF. The CDR3 coding sequence is TGTGCCAGCAGCCCCGGTCGCTTAGAGGGGACGTTCTTC.

The chain carries TRBV12-3 or TRBV12-4 and TRBJ1-1, with 7 positions matching TRBD1. This CDR3 is 15 amino acids long. The junction had 5 bases not matched to a gene; V was cut back by 1 base and J by 3 bases. This chain's CDR3 is CASSLEGAGDTEAFF. The CDR3 DNA follows: TGTGCCAGCAGTTTAGAGGGGGCAGGGGACACTGAAGCTTTCTTT.

The rearrangement links TRBV2 to TRBJ1-2; 8 positions agree with TRBD1. The CDR3 is 15 residues long. The germline CDR1 and CDR2 sequences are SNHLY and FYNNEI. The J segment lost 2 bases and the V segment lost 8 bases, leaving 10 bases of the junction unmatched. The CDR3 DNA reads as TGTGCCAGCCTCGGACAGGGCAAGATCAACTATGGCTACACCTTC. It is translated as CASLGQGKINYGYTF.

This clonotype was counted only a few times. CDR3 sequence reads: CASSLGLTGNTEAFF. CDR3 nucleotides: TGCGCCAGCAGCCTGGGGTTGACGGGGAACACTGAAGCTTTCTTT. The gene calls are TRBV5-1 and TRBJ1-1; D remains ambiguous. V lost 4 bases, J lost 1 base, and 14 bases lay in between. Germline lookup yields CDR1 SGHRS and CDR2 YFSETQ. This CDR3 has 15 residues.

This clonotype was recorded a few times. The genes are TRBV20-1 and TRBJ1-2, with unresolved D. Germline V CDR1 and CDR2: DFQATT, SNEGSKA (reference sequence). The CDR3 length is 12 residues. V shed 2 bases and J shed 7 bases, with 11 bases lying between them. This chain's CDR3 is CSARQVGSGYTF. The DNA of the CDR3 is TGCAGTGCTAGACAGGTCGGGAGTGGCTACACCTTC.

This clonotype turned up a few times. V gene TRBV27 combines with J gene TRBJ2-1, with D possibly matching TRBD2 (5 bases). This CDR3 region has 15 residues. CDR1 is MNHEY, CDR2 SMNVEV, per germline (reference sequence). The V gene lost 3 bases and the J gene lost 3 bases, with 12 bases spanning the gap. CDR3: CASSFAAGGYNEQFF. The DNA of the CDR3 is TGTGCCAGCAGTTTTGCGGCGGGTGGCTACAATGAGCAGTTCTTC.

The J gene is TRBJ1-1, the V gene TRBV6-5; D ambiguous. The CDR3 covers 15 residues. Germline CDR1 and CDR2: MNHEY and SVGAGI. The V end was cut by 7 bases, the J end by 4 bases, with 19 bases between. The CDR3 sequence is CASILSLGGFTEAFF. As DNA, the CDR3 is TGTGCCAGCATATTATCTTTAGGAGGGTTCACTGAAGCTTTCTTT.

This clonotype was observed a handful of times. The chain is built from TRBV29-1 and TRBJ1-1; the D is unclear. Germline loops: CDR1 SQVTM, CDR2 ANQGSEA. The CDR3 has 10 residues. V lost 6 bases, J lost 8 bases, and 10 bases lay in between. The chain's CDR3 is CSVERAEAFF. The CDR3, as DNA: TGCAGCGTAGAAAGGGCAGAAGCTTTCTTT.

In this sample, this clonotype turned up a few times. The chain employs TRBV15 and TRBJ2-1; 7 bases are shared with TRBD2. The ends lost 2 bases at V and 7 bases at J; junction bases unmatched: 11. Germline assignment: CDR1 LNHNV and CDR2 YYDKDF (reference sequence). The CDR3 is 16 residues long. The CDR3 bases are TGTGCCACCAGCAGAAAGTCCACTAGCGTCCCAAATGAGCAGTTCTTC. The encoded protein is CATSRKSTSVPNEQFF.

This clonotype came up many times. The chain employs TRBV5-1 and TRBJ1-1; D possibly corresponds to TRBD1 (6 bases). The CDR3 sequence is 14 residues long. V lost 4 bases to trimming and J lost 2 bases, with 12 bases between them. Germline V gene lookup returns CDR1 SGHRS and CDR2 YFSETQ. The CDR3 sequence is CASSPWGGNTEAFF. The CDR3 DNA follows: TGCGCCAGCAGCCCCTGGGGGGGCAACACTGAAGCTTTCTTT.

A few counts support this clonotype. The rearrangement joins TRBV20-1 to TRBJ2-7; tentative D call: TRBD2 (5 bases). Germline CDR1 reads DFQATT; CDR2 reads SNEGSKA (reference sequence). Trimming took off 3 bases at V and 6 bases at J, with 24 bases between the two ends. The CDR3 is 16 amino acids. The CDR3 DNA reads as TGCAGTGCTAGTAGAGTCGGGGAGCCCCCCGGATCCGAGCAGTACTTC. Translated, it gives CSASRVGEPPGSEQYF.

The chain carries TRBV7-3 and TRBJ2-1; 8 bases agree with TRBD1. Germline V gene data show CDR1 as SGHTA and CDR2 as FQGTGA. The V segment lost 5 bases and the J segment 10 bases; nucleotides outside the gene matches: 10. The CDR3 is 14 amino acids. The CDR3 sequence: CASSLGAGGEEQFF. The CDR3 DNA reads TGTGCCAGCAGCCTAGGGGCAGGGGGCGAGGAGCAGTTCTTC.

This clonotype was detected ten times or more. At one end, the junction sequence differs from germline, possibly due to a read error. V and J are TRBV6-6 and TRBJ2-5; tentatively, D is TRBD1 (5 bases). CDR1 and CDR2 (germline): MNHNY, SVGAGI (reference sequence). CDR3 length equals 14 residues. In DNA form, the CDR3 reads TGTGCCAGCAGTGACTCCGCAGGGCAAGAGACCCAGTACTTC. It encodes CASSDSAGQETQYF.

This clonotype was observed a few times. This chain connects TRBV9 to TRBJ2-1, with no clear D. CDR1 is SGDLS, CDR2 YYNGEE, per germline. This CDR3 has 14 residues. Between the trimmed V and J ends, which lost 0 bases and 7 bases, there was a span of 11 bases. The CDR3 DNA reads TGTGCCAGCAGCGTAGATGGCAGCAGAAATGAGCAGTTCTTC. Translated: CASSVDGSRNEQFF.